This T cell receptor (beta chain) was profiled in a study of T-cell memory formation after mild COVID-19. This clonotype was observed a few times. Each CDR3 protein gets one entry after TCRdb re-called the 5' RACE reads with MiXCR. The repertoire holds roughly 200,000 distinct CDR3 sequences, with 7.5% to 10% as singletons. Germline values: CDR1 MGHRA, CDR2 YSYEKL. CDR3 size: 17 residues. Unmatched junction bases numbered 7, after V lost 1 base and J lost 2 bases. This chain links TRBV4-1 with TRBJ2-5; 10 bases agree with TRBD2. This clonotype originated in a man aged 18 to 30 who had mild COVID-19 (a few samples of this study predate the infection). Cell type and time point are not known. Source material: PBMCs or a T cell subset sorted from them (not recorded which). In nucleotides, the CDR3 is TGCGCCAGCAGCCAAGTCTTCCTAGCGGGGGATCAAGAGACCCAGTACTTC. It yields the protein CASSQVFLAGDQETQYF.